A single sample gave rise to the 14 T cell receptor beta chains below, sequenced in a study of OX40 agonist ivuxolimab in advanced cancers. Some clones are missing from TCRdb's copy, which holds only in-frame ones; the method was immunoSEQ multiplex PCR. The sample includes fewer than 80,000 clones, roughly nine tenths seen only once; the top ten take approximately 5%. Sequencing used CD4+ or CD8+ T cells sorted from blood, obtained in a trial of the OX40 agonist ivuxolimab. Receptors were obtained from an adult with an advanced solid tumor such as melanoma, head and neck, liver or kidney cancer.

The CDR3 sequence: CAWSVGRHNQPQHF. The CDR3 DNA is TGTGCCTGGAGTGTAGGCAGACATAATCAGCCCCAGCATTTT. The chain is built from TRBV30 and TRBJ1-5; D uncertain. Trimming removed 0 bases from V and 4 bases from J, with 10 bases in between. Germline loops: CDR1 GTSNPN, CDR2 SVGIG (reference sequence). This CDR3 contains 14 residues.

The rearrangement links TRBV6-4 to TRBJ2-2; 9 bases are shared with TRBD1. The CDR3 covers 14 residues. J gave up 8 bases and V 3 bases, and 4 bases lay outside the gene matches. Per the germline V gene, CDR1 is MRHNA and CDR2 is SNTAGT. CDR3 nucleotides: TGTGCCAGCAGTGAACAGGGGGCGGCGGGGGAGCTGTTTTTT. Its translation: CASSEQGAAGELFF.

The chain uses TRBV10-3 and TRBJ2-3; D possibly corresponds to TRBD1 (6 bases). Germline loops: CDR1 ENHRY, CDR2 SYGVKD. The V end was cut by 6 bases, the J end by 1 base, with 11 bases between. The CDR3 is 14 amino acids. CDR3 sequence: CAIREEGGTDTQYF. CDR3 nucleotide sequence: TGTGCCATCAGGGAAGAGGGGGGCACAGATACGCAGTATTTT.

The V and J genes are TRBV7-6 and TRBJ2-5; TRBD1 matches 10 bases. The length of the CDR3 is 15 residues. Germline CDR1 reads SGHVS; CDR2 reads FNYEAQ. Losses at the gene ends were 5 bases for V and 4 bases for J; bases not matched to a gene: 7. The CDR3 sequence is CASSRPTGGLETQYF. CDR3 nucleotides: TGTGCCAGCAGCAGACCGACAGGGGGCCTAGAGACCCAGTACTTC.

In DNA, the CDR3 is TGTGCCAGCAGTTTCGGGATTATCTCTGGAAACACCATATATTTT. Translating it yields CASSFGIISGNTIYF. J is TRBJ1-3 and V is TRBV28; D gene unclear. Trimming took off 3 bases at V and 0 bases at J, with 9 bases between the two ends. The CDR3 is 15 residues long. The germline CDR1 and CDR2 sequences are MDHEN and SYDVKM.

V and J are TRBV11-2 and TRBJ2-1; TRBD1 or TRBD2 may be the D gene (5 bases each). CDR1 is SGHAT, CDR2 FQNNGV, per germline. This CDR3 region has 13 residues. Trimming cost V 3 bases and J 6 bases, with 9 bases left between them. CDR3 DNA sequence: TGTGCCAGCAGCTTCGTCGGGGCCAATGAGCAGTTCTTC. Protein sequence: CASSFVGANEQFF.

The CDR3 sequence is CASSIGTSNYGYTF. The CDR3 DNA is TGTGCCAGCAGCATAGGGACATCCAACTATGGCTACACCTTC. The V call is TRBV28, the J call TRBJ1-2; the D gene is possibly TRBD1 (6 bases). The V and J ends lost 6 bases and 2 bases respectively, with 13 bases between them. The CDR3 runs 14 residues. The germline V gene encodes CDR1 MDHEN and CDR2 SYDVKM.

This CDR3 reads CASSWGGNEQFF. Here the CDR3 DNA reads TGTGCCAGCAGCTGGGGGGGGAATGAGCAGTTCTTC. V and J are TRBV19 and TRBJ2-1, with 7 bases fitting TRBD2. J gave up 7 bases and V 9 bases, and 6 bases lay outside the gene matches. The CDR3 loop spans 12 amino acids. CDR1 is LNHDA and CDR2 is SQIVND in the germline V gene (reference sequence).

This chain links TRBV18 with TRBJ2-5, with TRBD1 identical over 11 bases. This CDR3 has 18 residues. Losses at the gene ends were 4 bases for V and 4 bases for J; bases not matched to a gene: 14. Per the germline V gene, CDR1 is KGHSH and CDR2 is LQKENI. In nucleotides, the CDR3 is TGTGCCAGCTCACTCCGGACAGGGGGCGGCTATCCGCCAGAGACCCAGTACTTC. The encoded protein is CASSLRTGGGYPPETQYF.

The chain has TRBV19 and TRBJ2-4; D remains unclear. V gave up 6 bases and J gave up 2 bases, with 20 bases separating them. The CDR3 is made up of 17 amino acids. Germline V gene data show CDR1 as LNHDA and CDR2 as SQIVND (reference sequence). CDR3 amino acids: CASSPNPGRLTKNIQYF. The CDR3 coding sequence is TGTGCCAGTAGCCCCAACCCGGGCAGGCTAACCAAAAACATTCAGTACTTC.

The chain uses TRBV6-6 and TRBJ2-3; D gene unclear. The CDR3 is 11 amino acids. V dropped 4 bases and J dropped 2 bases, with 1 base sitting between them. The germline gives CDR1 MNHNY, CDR2 SVGAGI (reference sequence). For the CDR3, the DNA is TGTGCCAGCAGTTCCACAGATACGCAGTATTTT. Translation: CASSSTDTQYF.

The chain is built from TRBV2 and TRBJ2-5; D not certain. V lost 4 bases, J lost 2 bases, and 8 bases lay in between. The CDR3 contains 13 residues. In germline, CDR1 is SNHLY, CDR2 FYNNEI. The CDR3 coding sequence is TGTGCCAGCAGTGGGGGTCCGCAAGAGACCCAGTACTTC. Translation: CASSGGPQETQYF. The full variable domain, its missing parts supplied by reference TRBV2 and TRBJ2-5, is EPEVTQTPSHQVTQMGQEVILRCVPISNHLYFYWYRQILGQKVEFLVSFYNNEISEKSEIFDDQFSVERPDGSNFTLKIRSTKLEDSAMYFCASSGGPQETQYFGPGTRLLVL.

V usage is TRBV5-1 and J usage is TRBJ2-5; D possibly uses TRBD1 or TRBD2 (5 bases each). The V and J ends lost 6 bases and 5 bases respectively, with 17 bases between them. The V gene's germline CDR1 is SGHRS and CDR2 YFSETQ. This CDR3 has 14 amino acids. The CDR3 spells CASKWGRQRETQYF. CDR3 DNA: TGCGCCAGCAAATGGGGGAGACAGAGGGAGACCCAGTACTTC.

This chain links TRBV5-1 with TRBJ2-5; tentative D call: TRBD1 (6 bases). Germline V lookup: CDR1 SGHRS, CDR2 YFSETQ. This CDR3 comprises 13 residues. V dropped 0 bases and J dropped 5 bases, with 8 bases sitting between them. DNA for the CDR3: TGCGCCAGCAGCTTGGACAGGGTTGAGACCCAGTACTTC. Its protein product is CASSLDRVETQYF.